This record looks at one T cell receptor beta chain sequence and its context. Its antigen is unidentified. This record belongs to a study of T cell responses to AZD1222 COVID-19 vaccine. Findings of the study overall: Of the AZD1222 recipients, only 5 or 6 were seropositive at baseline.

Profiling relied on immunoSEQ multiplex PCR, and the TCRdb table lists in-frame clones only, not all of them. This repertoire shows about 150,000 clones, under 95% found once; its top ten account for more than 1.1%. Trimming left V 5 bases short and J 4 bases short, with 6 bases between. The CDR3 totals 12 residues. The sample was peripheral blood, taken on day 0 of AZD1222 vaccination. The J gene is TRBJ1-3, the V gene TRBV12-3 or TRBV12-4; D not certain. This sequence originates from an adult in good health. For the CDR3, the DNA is TGTGCCAGCAGTGGGTCCGGAAACACCATATATTTT. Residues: CASSGSGNTIYF.